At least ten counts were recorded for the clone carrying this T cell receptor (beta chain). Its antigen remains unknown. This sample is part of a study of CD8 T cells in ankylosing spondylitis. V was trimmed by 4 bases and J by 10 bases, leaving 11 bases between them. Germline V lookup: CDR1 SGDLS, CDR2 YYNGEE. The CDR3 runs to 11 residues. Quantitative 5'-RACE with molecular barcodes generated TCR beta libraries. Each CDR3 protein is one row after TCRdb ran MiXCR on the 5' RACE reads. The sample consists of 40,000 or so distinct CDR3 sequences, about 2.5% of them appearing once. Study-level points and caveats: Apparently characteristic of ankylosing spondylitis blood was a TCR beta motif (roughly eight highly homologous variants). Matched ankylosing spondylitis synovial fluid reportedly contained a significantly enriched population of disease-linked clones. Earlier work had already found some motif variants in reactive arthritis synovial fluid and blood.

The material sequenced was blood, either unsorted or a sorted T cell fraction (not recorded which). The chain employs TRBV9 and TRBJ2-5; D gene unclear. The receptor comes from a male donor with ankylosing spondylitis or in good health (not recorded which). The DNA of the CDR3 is TGTGCCAGCAGCCTCCAAGGTGACCAGTACTTC. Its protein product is CASSLQGDQYF.